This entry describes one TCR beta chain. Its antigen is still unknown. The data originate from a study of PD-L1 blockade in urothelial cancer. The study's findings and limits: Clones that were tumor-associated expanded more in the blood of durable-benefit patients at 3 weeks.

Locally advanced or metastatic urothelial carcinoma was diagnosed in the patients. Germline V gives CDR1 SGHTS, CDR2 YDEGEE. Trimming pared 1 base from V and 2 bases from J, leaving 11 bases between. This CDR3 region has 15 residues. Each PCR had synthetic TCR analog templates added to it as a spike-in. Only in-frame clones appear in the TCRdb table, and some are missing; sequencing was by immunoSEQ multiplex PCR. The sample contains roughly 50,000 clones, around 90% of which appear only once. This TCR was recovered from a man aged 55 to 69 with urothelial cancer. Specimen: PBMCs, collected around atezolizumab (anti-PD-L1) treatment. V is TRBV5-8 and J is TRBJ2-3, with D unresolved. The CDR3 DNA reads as TGTGCCAGCAGCTTGAATCTGGGCCTCACAGATACGCAGTATTTT. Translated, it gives CASSLNLGLTDTQYF.